The rows below give T cell receptor beta chains drawn from one sample of a study of blood T cells in healthy people across ages. Each CDR3 protein gets one entry after TCRdb re-called the 5' RACE reads with MiXCR. This sample carries 660,000 or so distinct CDR3 sequences, under 65% of them seen once, and the ten largest clones take around 37%. The specimen sequenced was blood. Source of these receptors: a man in his 60s in good health. Both conserved end residues are part of each CDR3. A D gene is named only where the DNA matches it firmly. Size is omitted from some rows. Given values are once, few, many or a class for expanded clones.

CASSQPLRDIRAYTF	TGCGCCAGCAGCCAACCCCTCCGGGACATCCGGGCCTACACCTTC	-	TRBV4-1	TRBJ1-2	few
CASSEGTGGTQYF	TGTGCCAGCAGCGAAGGGACAGGGGGTACGCAGTATTTT	TRBD1	TRBV14	TRBJ2-3	-
CASRGSGIGTDTQYF	TGTGCCAGCAGGGGGAGCGGGATTGGCACAGATACGCAGTATTTT	TRBD2	TRBV28	TRBJ2-3	once
CAISEGSGVQETQYF	TGTGCCATCAGTGAAGGTAGCGGGGTCCAAGAGACCCAGTACTTC	TRBD2	TRBV10-3	TRBJ2-5	-
CASSHAGAYEQYF	TGCGCCAGCAGCCATGCGGGGGCCTACGAGCAGTACTTC	TRBD2	TRBV4-1	TRBJ2-7	-
CSARVSGATDTQYF	TGCAGTGCTAGAGTTAGCGGGGCCACAGATACGCAGTATTTT	TRBD2	TRBV20-1	TRBJ2-3	-
CASSGQAQETQYF	TGTGCCAGCTCTGGACAGGCTCAAGAGACCCAGTACTTC	TRBD1	TRBV2	TRBJ2-5	-
CASSQALAGEQYAYF	TGCGCCAGCAGCCAAGCACTAGCGGGGGAGCAATACGCGTATTTT	TRBD2	TRBV4-1	TRBJ2-3	-
CASTKGHPGEQYF	TGTGCCAGCACCAAGGGACATCCTGGGGAGCAGTACTTC	-	TRBV6-1	TRBJ2-7	-
CASSQDTASNQPQHF	TGTGCCAGCAGCCAAGATACCGCTAGCAATCAGCCCCAGCATTTT	-	TRBV4-2	TRBJ1-5	few
CASSSPSRPMYEQYF	TGCGCCAGCAGCTCCCCGAGCCGTCCTATGTACGAGCAGTACTTC	-	TRBV10-1	TRBJ2-7	once
CASSYLGGRSSNQPQHF	TGTGCCAGCAGTTACCTTGGTGGTAGGTCCAGCAATCAGCCCCAGCATTTT	-	TRBV6-6	TRBJ1-5	-
CASSVSDRHYEQYF	TGTGCCAGCAGCGTCTCCGACAGGCACTACGAGCAGTACTTC	-	TRBV3-1	TRBJ2-7	-
CASSSGFYEQYF	TGTGCCAGCAGTTCCGGCTTCTACGAGCAGTACTTC	-	TRBV7-2	TRBJ2-7	-
CASSQVQGSQYF	TGTGCCAGCAGCCAGGTCCAGGGGTCCCAGTACTTC	-	TRBV3-1	TRBJ2-7	-
CSAYIAGRTDTQYF	TGCAGTGCTTACATAGCGGGCCGCACAGATACGCAGTATTTT	TRBD2	TRBV20-1	TRBJ2-3	once
CASRYLASETQYF	TGCGCCAGCAGGTATCTAGCCTCAGAGACCCAGTACTTC	-	TRBV5-1	TRBJ2-5	-
CASSQDYRSGANVLTF	TGCGCCAGCAGCCAAGACTACCGCTCTGGGGCCAACGTCCTGACTTTC	-	TRBV4-1	TRBJ2-6	-
CASSSRGQDEKLFF	TGCGCCAGCAGCTCCAGGGGGCAAGATGAAAAACTGTTTTTT	TRBD1	TRBV5-1	TRBJ1-4	-
CASSLSAAMSSYEQYF	TGTGCCAGCAGCTTATCTGCGGCCATGTCGTCCTACGAGCAGTACTTC	-	TRBV7-2	TRBJ2-7	-